These 15 T cell receptor beta chains were sequenced from one sample in a study of spatial heterogeneity in lung cancer. Overall study findings and caveats: Counts of expanded alpha and beta TCRs within tumors tracked the tumor nonsynonymous mutation count.

One entry per CDR3 protein results from TCRdb running MiXCR on the 5' RACE reads. Among 25,000 to 30,000 distinct CDR3 sequences listed, under 8.5% were seen once. These TCRs' antigens remain unknown. Regarding time point: sample taken at primary tumor resection. Sequenced here: lung tumor tissue, sampled at surgery. The receptor source for this set is a male donor with early-stage non-small cell lung cancer.

This clonotype occurred many times. This sequence joins TRBV4-3 and TRBJ2-7; D is unresolved. This CDR3 is 14 amino acids long. V was shortened by 3 bases and J by 8 bases, with 17 bases between the two germline ends. Germline V gene data show CDR1 as LGHNA and CDR2 as YSLEER. The CDR3 region is CASSHAPDEVKQYF. The CDR3, as DNA: TGCGCCAGCAGCCACGCTCCTGATGAGGTCAAGCAGTACTTC.

This clonotype has ten or more counts. The chain uses TRBV28 and TRBJ1-1; no reliable D call. Between the trimmed V and J ends, which lost 4 bases and 3 bases, there was a span of 15 bases. CDR1 is MDHEN and CDR2 is SYDVKM in the germline V gene. The CDR3 is made up of 15 amino acids. Written as DNA, the CDR3 is TGTGCCAGCAGTTCTCACTCTCCGTCGTACACTGAAGCTTTCTTT. Translated, it gives CASSSHSPSYTEAFF.

This clonotype has ten or more counts. V usage is TRBV28 and J usage is TRBJ2-6; possible D gene TRBD2, 6 bases. CDR3 length: 16 amino acids. Per germline, CDR1 MDHEN and CDR2 SYDVKM. V gave up 4 bases and J gave up 4 bases, with 14 bases separating them. The CDR3 sequence is CASSSVGGGGANVLTF. CDR3 DNA: TGTGCCAGCAGTTCCGTTGGGGGAGGAGGGGCCAACGTCCTGACTTTC. The whole variable domain, remainder taken from reference TRBV28 and TRBJ2-6, is DVKVTQSSRYLVKRTGEKVFLECVQDMDHENMFWYRQDPGLGLRLIYFSYDVKMKEKGDIPEGYSVSREKKERFSLILESASTNQTSMYLCASSSVGGGGANVLTFGAGSRLTVL.

This clonotype was counted ten times or more. The V gene is TRBV18, the J gene TRBJ1-2; tentatively, D is TRBD1 (5 bases). The germline gives CDR1 KGHSH, CDR2 LQKENI. The CDR3 has 12 residues. V shed 3 bases and J shed 8 bases, with 10 bases lying between them. Written as DNA, the CDR3 is TGTGCCAGCTCACCGGGGACCGGAGGCTACACCTTC. Protein sequence: CASSPGTGGYTF.

This clonotype came up once. The chain recombines TRBV28 with TRBJ1-1, with D possibly matching TRBD1 (5 bases). Trimming pared 10 bases from V and 4 bases from J, leaving 10 bases between. In germline, CDR1 is MDHEN, CDR2 SYDVKM. The CDR3 extends over 11 amino acids. The CDR3 DNA reads as TGTGCCACCGGGGGATCCACTGAAGCTTTCTTT. Amino acid sequence: CATGGSTEAFF.

This chain joins TRBV7-2 and TRBJ2-5, with 8 bases lining up with TRBD2. The CDR3 runs to 13 residues. Germline V gene lookup returns CDR1 SGHTA and CDR2 FQGNSA. V gave up 5 bases and J gave up 4 bases; unmatched junction bases: 3. The DNA of the CDR3 is TGTGCCAGCAGCCGGACTAGCCCAGAGACCCAGTACTTC. Protein: CASSRTSPETQYF. Full variable domain (outside the CDR3, taken from reference TRBV7-2 and TRBJ2-5): GAGVSQSPSNKVTEKGKDVELRCDPISGHTALYWYRQSLGQGLEFLIYFQGNSAPDKSGLPSDRFSAERTGGSVSTLTIQRTQQEDSAVYLCASSRTSPETQYFGPGTRLLVL.

This clonotype was counted a few times. The V gene is TRBV20-1, the J gene TRBJ2-2; D unclear. Trimming stripped 6 bases from V and 0 bases from J, with 17 bases between. The CDR3 contains 16 residues. Germline assignment: CDR1 DFQATT and CDR2 SNEGSKA (reference sequence). This chain's CDR3 is CSAQREVASNTGELFF. The CDR3 DNA sequence: TGCAGTGCCCAGAGAGAGGTGGCGTCGAACACCGGGGAGCTGTTTTTT.

The rearrangement links TRBV18 to TRBJ1-3, with 10 nucleotides matching TRBD1. Per germline, CDR1 KGHSH and CDR2 LQKENI. V was pared by 3 bases and J by 1 base, with 0 bases of the junction left unmatched. The CDR3 has 15 amino acids. The CDR3 DNA follows: TGTGCCAGCTCACCGGGACAGGGGTCTGGAAACACCATATATTTT. It is translated as CASSPGQGSGNTIYF.

By share of the sample, this clonotype is medium-sized (0.01 to 0.1%). This sequence joins TRBV7-2 and TRBJ1-1; 8 bases match TRBD1. Germline assignment: CDR1 SGHTA and CDR2 FQGNSA. This CDR3 has 14 residues. The ends lost 1 base at V and 7 bases at J; junction bases unmatched: 5. The CDR3 nucleotides read TGTGCCAGCAGCTTAGGAGGACAGGGACTTGAAGCTTTCTTT. Amino acid sequence: CASSLGGQGLEAFF.

By its share, this clonotype is medium-sized (0.01 to 0.1%). V is TRBV4-1 and J is TRBJ1-5; D is undetermined. Deletions cut 1 base from V and 5 bases from J, with 9 bases between. This CDR3 comprises 14 residues. Per the germline V gene, CDR1 is MGHRA and CDR2 is YSYEKL. CDR3 residues: CASSQVGMDQPQHF. DNA of the CDR3: TGCGCCAGCAGCCAAGTAGGAATGGATCAGCCCCAGCATTTT.

This rearrangement joins TRBV6-6 to TRBJ2-7; 8 positions match TRBD1. CDR3 length: 13 residues. Germline trimming cut 6 bases from V and 5 bases from J; bases unmatched to any gene: 6. Looked up from germline, CDR1 is MNHNY and CDR2 is SVGAGI (reference sequence). This chain's CDR3 is CASSHGQGHEQYF. The DNA of the CDR3 is TGTGCCAGCAGCCACGGACAGGGCCACGAGCAGTACTTC.

This clonotype was seen many times. This chain joins TRBV20-1 and TRBJ1-5; 7 bases agree with TRBD1. The CDR3 covers 13 residues. The junction had 9 bases not matched to a gene; V was cut back by 6 bases and J by 7 bases. Germline assignment: CDR1 DFQATT and CDR2 SNEGSKA (reference sequence). Here the CDR3 reads CSALGGGGQPQHF. CDR3 bases: TGCAGTGCCCTGGGAGGGGGCGGGCAGCCCCAGCATTTT.

This clonotype was counted ten times or more. The chain employs TRBV20-1 and TRBJ2-5; 9 bases are shared with TRBD2. The CDR3 runs to 13 residues. V lost 5 bases, J lost 4 bases, and 5 bases stayed unmatched. Germline V gives CDR1 DFQATT, CDR2 SNEGSKA (reference sequence). The CDR3 DNA is TGCAGTGCTCCCGGGACTAGCAGAGAGACCCAGTACTTC. Its translation: CSAPGTSRETQYF.

There are many counts of this clonotype. The genes are TRBV7-2 and TRBJ1-2, with D possibly TRBD1 on 6 matching bases. Trimming stripped 8 bases from V and 4 bases from J, with 20 bases between. Per germline, CDR1 SGHTA and CDR2 FQGNSA. CDR3 length: 15 residues. The CDR3 protein is CASRMGGPELYGYTF. The CDR3 nucleotides read TGTGCCAGCCGTATGGGGGGCCCAGAGCTCTATGGCTACACCTTC.

The chain is built from TRBV5-1 and TRBJ1-1; no clear D. V shed 4 bases and J shed 2 bases, with 9 bases lying between them. Per the germline V gene, CDR1 is SGHRS and CDR2 is YFSETQ. This CDR3 is built from 13 residues. DNA for the CDR3: TGCGCCAGCAGCCCCGGGGTCAACACTGAAGCTTTCTTT. Its protein product is CASSPGVNTEAFF.